This TCR beta chain stems from a study of resident and recirculating memory T cells in vitiligo. About the research overall: Samples were epidermis from two lesional and two nonlesional sites, plus PBMCs. Whole-study findings and limits: No single dominant TCR clone appeared; lesion clonality varied.

This CDR3 has 14 residues. Only in-frame clones appear in the TCRdb table, and some are missing; sequencing was by immunoSEQ multiplex PCR. The sample lists 40,000 to 50,000 clones, over 90% occurring once. A note on this clone: Its antigen is as yet unknown.

The sequence came from a male donor with vitiligo. The chain recombines TRBV21-1 with TRBJ1-4; TRBD1 was called by the table and not checked on the DNA. TRBV21-1 is a documented pseudogene. Sequenced material: blood. The CDR3 DNA follows: TGTGCCAGCAGCAACATGGACAGTCCTGAAAAACTGTTTTTT. Its protein product is CASSNMDSPEKLFF.